Given below is one TCR beta chain in context. Antigen: not known. This entry is derived from a study of shared clonotypes between healthy human individuals. For the study at large: The study enrolled a couple of women and a few men aged 18 to 49. General study findings and limits: Donor scarcity curtailed the genetic and exposure-history diversity represented herein.

This CDR3 has 16 amino acids. V lost 4 bases, J lost 6 bases, and 7 bases stayed unmatched. Germline CDR1 SGHRS, CDR2 YFSETQ. Deep was the level used in running the assay. Repertoires were generated with immunoSEQ multiplex PCR, while TCRdb's copy carries only in-frame clones and drops some. The sample holds some 580,000 clones, about 98% seen once. The naive CD8 fraction comprised CD45RO-negative cells positively selected for CCR7 and excluded terminally differentiated effector memory CD45RA+ cells. Healthy and HIV-negative, the adult donors had no recent acute infections or vaccinations. This receptor was obtained from a young man in good health. The chain employs TRBV5-1 and TRBJ2-1; 13 bases match TRBD2. Sequencing was carried out using naive CD8+ T cells sorted from blood. The DNA of the CDR3 is TGCGCCAGCAGCGTGTTTACTAGCGGGAGGGGCAATGAGCAGTTCTTC. Encoded protein: CASSVFTSGRGNEQFF.